This T cell receptor (beta chain) was profiled in a study of cytomegalovirus exposure and HLA in healthy donors. With regard to this clone: Antigen unknown.

Broader study findings: A previous analysis found most TCR beta V segments productive roughly 87% or roughly 30% of the time. Some public TCRs appeared in many individuals, while most sequences were rare.

Germline V gives CDR1 SNHLY, CDR2 FYNNEI. V was clipped by 7 bases and J by 6 bases, with 20 bases between them. The CDR3 runs to 15 residues. Vbeta (60) and Jbeta (13) primers were used in the PCR. Generated by immunoSEQ multiplex PCR, the TCRdb table keeps only in-frame clones and is missing some. The sample consists of around 120,000 clones, 60% to 85% of them appearing once. Source material: PBMCs. This chain links TRBV2 with TRBJ2-3, with D perhaps matching TRBD2 (5 bases). This receptor was obtained from a female donor in good health and CMV-seropositive. The CDR3 bases are TGTGCCAGCACTGCAAGGGCGGGCCCCAGGGATACGCAGTATTTT. Translation: CASTARAGPRDTQYF.